These 15 T cell receptor beta chains were sequenced from one sample in a study of T-cell reconstitution after alpha-beta-depleted transplantation in children. Preparation of the TCRbeta library was carried out with unique molecular identifiers. In TCRdb, the PCR reads were re-called with MiXCR into one record per CDR3 protein. Here the sample spans about 830,000 distinct CDR3 sequences, about 15% being singletons. Sequencing was performed on PBMCs, mostly from graft donor cells, taken 360 days after TCRalphabeta/CD19-depleted stem cell transplant. The source of these receptors is a male patient between 5 and 17 years old who had a stem cell transplant for acute lymphoblastic leukemia, so the T cells may come from the graft donor.

The V call is TRBV4-1, the J call TRBJ1-2; D remains unclear. This CDR3 has 13 amino acids. Per germline, CDR1 MGHRA and CDR2 YSYEKL. V was shortened by 1 base and J by 3 bases, with 6 bases between the two germline ends. The CDR3 protein is CASSQGRYYGYTF. DNA for the CDR3: TGCGCCAGCAGCCAAGGGAGGTACTATGGCTACACCTTC.

This clonotype occurred a few times. The chain uses TRBV27 and TRBJ2-7, with a possible D match to TRBD2 (5 bases). The CDR3 is made up of 13 amino acids. With 3 bases removed from V and 9 bases from J, the gap between germline ends came to 15 bases. From germline, CDR1 is MNHEY and CDR2 SMNVEV (reference sequence). The CDR3 protein is CASSFRPTAGQYF. CDR3 nucleotide sequence: TGTGCCAGCAGTTTTAGACCCACCGCGGGGCAGTACTTC.

This chain links TRBV6-2 or TRBV6-3 with TRBJ1-4, with a weak D call TRBD1 (5 bases). The CDR3 sequence is 15 residues long. V was cut by 5 bases and J by 5 bases, with 15 bases left in between. Germline V lookup: CDR1 MNHEY, CDR2 SVGEGT. The CDR3 protein is CASSLWGSRNEKLFF. The CDR3 bases are TGTGCCAGCAGTCTTTGGGGCAGCCGGAATGAAAAACTGTTTTTT.

The CDR3 loop reads CASRVRGDTEAFF. The DNA of the CDR3 is TGCGCCAGCAGAGTGAGGGGGGACACTGAAGCTTTCTTT. The gene calls are TRBV5-1 and TRBJ1-1, with D perhaps matching TRBD1 (6 bases). Trimming cost V 5 bases and J 3 bases, with 11 bases left between them. The CDR3 has 13 amino acids. In germline, CDR1 is SGHRS, CDR2 YFSETQ.

The sample holds a few counts of this clonotype. This chain joins TRBV5-1 and TRBJ2-1; TRBD1 is a possible D gene (5 bases). Per the germline V gene, CDR1 is SGHRS and CDR2 is YFSETQ. V lost 2 bases and J 5 bases, leaving 11 bases between the germline ends. The CDR3 is made up of 14 amino acids. CDR3 amino acids: CASSLAQGDNEQFF. CDR3 DNA: TGCGCCAGCAGCTTAGCCCAGGGCGACAATGAGCAGTTCTTC.

The gene calls are TRBV4-1 and TRBJ2-7, with D possibly TRBD1 on 6 matching bases. Germline CDR1 is MGHRA and CDR2 is YSYEKL. Trimming removed 2 bases from V and 2 bases from J, with 16 bases in between. There are 16 residues in the CDR3. The CDR3 region is CASSQPGQRNAYEQYF. The CDR3 DNA reads as TGCGCCAGCAGCCAACCCGGACAGAGGAATGCCTACGAGCAGTACTTC.

J is TRBJ2-2 and V is TRBV4-1; D gene uncertain. Germline CDR1 reads MGHRA; CDR2 reads YSYEKL. This CDR3 comprises 12 residues. V was cut by 6 bases and J by 4 bases, with 6 bases left in between. CDR3 in amino acids: CASRGFTGELFF. The CDR3 DNA is TGCGCCAGCAGAGGGTTCACCGGGGAGCTGTTTTTT.

The chain couples TRBV6-5 to TRBJ2-2; D is perhaps TRBD2 (6 bases). This CDR3 contains 15 residues. Germline-derived CDR1 and CDR2 are MNHEY and SVGAGI. V lost 2 bases and J 4 bases, leaving 11 bases between the germline ends. For the CDR3, the DNA is TGTGCCAGCAGTTACACGGGAGTTGTCACCGGGGAGCTGTTTTTT. It codes for CASSYTGVVTGELFF.

This clonotype appeared a few times. The J gene is TRBJ2-7, the V gene TRBV5-1, with TRBD2 identical over 8 bases. The CDR3 contains 12 residues. V trimming: 7 bases; J trimming: 7 bases; junction bases outside the gene matches: 7. Germline V lookup: CDR1 SGHRS, CDR2 YFSETQ. For the CDR3, the DNA is TGCGCCAGCGGCCGCGGACTAGCAGAGCAGTACTTC. Translated, it gives CASGRGLAEQYF.

The rearrangement joins TRBV29-1 to TRBJ2-3, with 11 bases identical to TRBD2. Germline assignment: CDR1 SQVTM and CDR2 ANQGSEA. CDR3 size: 14 residues. J lost 0 bases, V lost 6 bases, and 2 bases had no gene match. The CDR3 DNA reads TGCAGCGTACTAGCGGGAGCTAGCACAGATACGCAGTATTTT. Protein: CSVLAGASTDTQYF.

V gene TRBV2 combines with J gene TRBJ2-7; D might be TRBD2 (6 bases). Germline CDR1 reads SNHLY; CDR2 reads FYNNEI. The CDR3 spans 15 residues. The V gene lost 3 bases and the J gene lost 2 bases, with 14 bases spanning the gap. As DNA, the CDR3 is TGTGCCAGCAGTGATAGAGCGGGCGACGCCTACGAGCAGTACTTC. Protein: CASSDRAGDAYEQYF.

This clonotype was counted many times. The V and J genes are TRBV20-1 and TRBJ2-3; no definite D call. V dropped 5 bases and J dropped 0 bases, with 6 bases sitting between them. The CDR3 sequence is 12 residues long. CDR1 and CDR2 from the germline V gene are DFQATT and SNEGSKA (reference sequence). The CDR3 loop is CSAPRSTDTQYF. The CDR3 nucleotides are TGCAGTGCTCCCCGAAGCACAGATACGCAGTATTTT.

In its sample, this clonotype was seen many times. The chain is built from TRBV30 and TRBJ2-5, with 10 bases aligning to TRBD1. Germline V CDR1 and CDR2: GTSNPN, SVGIG (reference sequence). The CDR3 extends over 14 amino acids. V was clipped by 2 bases and J by 5 bases; unmatched bases: 5. The CDR3 sequence: CAWSKGQGYETQYF. The CDR3 nucleotides read TGTGCCTGGAGTAAGGGACAGGGGTATGAGACCCAGTACTTC. The full variable domain, with the rest looked up from reference TRBV30 and TRBJ2-5, is SQTIHQWPATLVQPVGSPLSLECTVEGTSNPNLYWYRQAAGRGLQLLFYSVGIGQISSEVPQNLSASRPQDRQFILSSKKLLLSDSGFYLCAWSKGQGYETQYFGPGTRLLVL.

The J gene is TRBJ2-5, the V gene TRBV6-1, with TRBD1 matching 8 bases. From germline, CDR1 is MNHNS and CDR2 SASEGT. J lost 4 bases, V lost 6 bases, and 13 bases had no gene match. This CDR3 region has 16 residues. Here the CDR3 DNA reads TGTGCCAGCAGCCGACAGGGGACCCCTCAAGTAGAGACCCAGTACTTC. This encodes CASSRQGTPQVETQYF.

V and J are TRBV5-6 and TRBJ1-2; D is ambiguous. This CDR3 contains 14 residues. The V end was cut by 1 base, the J end by 4 bases, with 11 bases between. Germline V gene sequence: CDR1 SGHDT, CDR2 YYEEEE. CDR3 coding DNA: TGTGCCAGCAGCTTGCGAGCCGCGTTCTATGGCTACACCTTC. It codes for CASSLRAAFYGYTF.